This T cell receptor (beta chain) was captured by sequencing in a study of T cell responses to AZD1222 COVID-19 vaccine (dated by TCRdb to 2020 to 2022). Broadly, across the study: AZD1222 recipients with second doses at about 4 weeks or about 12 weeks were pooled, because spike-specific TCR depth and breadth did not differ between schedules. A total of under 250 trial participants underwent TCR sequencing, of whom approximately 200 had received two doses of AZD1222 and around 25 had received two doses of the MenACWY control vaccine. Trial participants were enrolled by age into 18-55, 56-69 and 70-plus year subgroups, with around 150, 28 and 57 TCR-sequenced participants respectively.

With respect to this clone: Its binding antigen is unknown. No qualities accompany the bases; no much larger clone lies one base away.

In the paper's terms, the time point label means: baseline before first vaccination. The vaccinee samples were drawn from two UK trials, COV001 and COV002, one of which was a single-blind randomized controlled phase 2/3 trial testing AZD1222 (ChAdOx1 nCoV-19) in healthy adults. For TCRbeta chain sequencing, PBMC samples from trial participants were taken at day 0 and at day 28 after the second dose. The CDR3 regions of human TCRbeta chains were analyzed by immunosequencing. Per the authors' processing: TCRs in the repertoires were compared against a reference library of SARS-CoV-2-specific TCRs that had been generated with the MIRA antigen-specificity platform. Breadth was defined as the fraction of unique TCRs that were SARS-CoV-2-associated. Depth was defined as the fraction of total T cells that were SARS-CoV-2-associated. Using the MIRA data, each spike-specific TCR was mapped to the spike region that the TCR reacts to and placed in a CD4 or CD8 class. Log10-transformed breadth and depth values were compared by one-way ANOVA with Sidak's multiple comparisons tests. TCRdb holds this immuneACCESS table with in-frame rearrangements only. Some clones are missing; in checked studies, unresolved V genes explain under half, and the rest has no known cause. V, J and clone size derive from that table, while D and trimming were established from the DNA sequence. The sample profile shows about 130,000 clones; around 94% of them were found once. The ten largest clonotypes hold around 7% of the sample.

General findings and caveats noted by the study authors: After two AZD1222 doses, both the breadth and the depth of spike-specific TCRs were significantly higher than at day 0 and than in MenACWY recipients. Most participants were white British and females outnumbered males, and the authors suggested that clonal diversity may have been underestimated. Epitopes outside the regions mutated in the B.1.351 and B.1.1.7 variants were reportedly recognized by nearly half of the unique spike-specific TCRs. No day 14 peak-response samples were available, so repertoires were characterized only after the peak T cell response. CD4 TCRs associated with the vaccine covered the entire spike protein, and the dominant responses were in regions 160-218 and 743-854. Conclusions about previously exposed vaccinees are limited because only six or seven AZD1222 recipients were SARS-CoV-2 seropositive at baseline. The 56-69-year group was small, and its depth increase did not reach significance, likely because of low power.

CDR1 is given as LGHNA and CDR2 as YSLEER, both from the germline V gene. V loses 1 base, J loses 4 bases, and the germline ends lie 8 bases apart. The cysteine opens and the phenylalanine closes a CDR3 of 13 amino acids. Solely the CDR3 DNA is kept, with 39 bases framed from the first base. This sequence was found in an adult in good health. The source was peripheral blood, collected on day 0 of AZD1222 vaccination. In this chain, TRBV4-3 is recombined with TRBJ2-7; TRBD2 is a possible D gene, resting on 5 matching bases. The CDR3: CASSQGSGYEQYF. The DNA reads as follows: TGCGCCAGCAGCCAAGGTTCGGGATACGAGCAGTACTTC.